The text below deals with one T cell receptor beta chain. This specimen belongs to a study of blood T cell repertoires in COVID-19. Sequencing used immunoSEQ multiplex PCR; TCRdb keeps in-frame clones, though not all of them. Of 350,000 to 550,000 clones listed, 87% were seen once; the top ten hold just under 2%. This study enrolled people aged 18 to 89 from about 24 US geographic areas. V was pared by 4 bases and J by 7 bases, with 3 bases of the junction left unmatched. The CDR3 has 13 residues. Per the germline V gene, CDR1 is MGHRA and CDR2 is YSYEKL. Sequenced material: PBMCs or T cells enriched from blood (not recorded which). V and J are TRBV4-1 and TRBJ1-5; 8 bases are shared with TRBD1. This receptor was obtained from a woman between 18 and 29 years old with acute COVID-19. The CDR3 bases are TGCGCCAGCAGCCTACAGGGGGTGCAGCCCCAGCATTTT. Amino acids: CASSLQGVQPQHF.